Listed below are T cell receptor beta chains from one sample, sequenced in a study of T cell repertoires in cytomegalovirus infection. TCRdb re-analysed the reads in MiXCR, keeping a single row per CDR3 protein. The table has around 440,000 distinct CDR3 sequences, over 9% seen once; the top ten hold roughly 10%. Specimen: PBMCs. All receptors come from a human donor in good health (CMV status not recorded). Some clones in this sample may be carry-over from other donors' samples. The CDR3 runs from the conserved cysteine through the conserved F or W. Fields, in order: D gene, V gene, J gene, clone size, CDR3 DNA, CDR3 protein. D genes are given only for firm matches. Some rows mark clone size as missing; the rest say once, few, many or name a class of expanded clone.

TRBD1	TRBV7-3	TRBJ2-3	many	TGTGCCAGCAGCTTAGGAGACAGGGGGCCGGGCACAGATACGCAGTATTTT	CASSLGDRGPGTDTQYF
TRBD1	TRBV12-3/TRBV12-4	TRBJ2-2	many	TGTGCCAGCAGTCCAAGGACAGGGGGCGCCCCCGGGGAGCTGTTTTTT	CASSPRTGGAPGELFF
TRBD1	TRBV20-1	TRBJ1-5	.	TGCAGTGCTAGGGACAGGTATCAGCCCCAGCATTTT	CSARDRYQPQHF
TRBD2	TRBV19	TRBJ2-1	many	TGTGCCAGTAGTCCAACCGGGACTAGCGGGATCAATGAGCAGTTCTTC	CASSPTGTSGINEQFF
TRBD1	TRBV20-1	TRBJ2-5	.	TGCAGTGCTACTCAGGGGGCGGGGGAGACCCAGTACTTC	CSATQGAGETQYF
.	TRBV20-1	TRBJ2-2	.	TGCAGTGCTAGAGGGTCGTCATTCGGGGAGCTGTTTTTT	CSARGSSFGELFF
.	TRBV5-1	TRBJ2-5	few	TGCGCCAGCAGCTTGTGGCGGGGCAATCAAGAGACCCAGTACTTC	CASSLWRGNQETQYF
.	TRBV4-1	TRBJ2-3	many	TGCGCCAGCAGCCAAGATGTCGGGCAGGGAATCGCAGATACGCAGTATTTT	CASSQDVGQGIADTQYF
.	TRBV7-7	TRBJ2-1	many	TGTGCTAGCAGCTTCGGCAGCGGCCCCCTGAAGAATGAGCAGTTCTTC	CASSFGSGPLKNEQFF
.	TRBV6-2/TRBV6-3	TRBJ2-7	few	TGTGCCAGCACTAAGGACCAAATCTACGAGCAGTACTTC	CASTKDQIYEQYF
TRBD2	TRBV6-1	TRBJ2-1	few	TGTGCCAGCAGTCCGGGACTAGCGATTAATGAGCAGTTCTTC	CASSPGLAINEQFF
.	TRBV5-8	TRBJ2-5	many	TGTGCCAGCAGCTTGGGCGGAGGGCTTATAGAGACCCAGTACTTC	CASSLGGGLIETQYF
TRBD1	TRBV29-1	TRBJ1-2	.	TGCAGCGTGTTCGACAGGGACATAGGAGGTCTCCGTGGCTACACCTTC	CSVFDRDIGGLRGYTF
TRBD1	TRBV25-1	TRBJ2-1	.	TGTGCCTGCAGTGTGGGGGGTGGACAGGGCGGCAATGAGCAGTTCTTC	CACSVGGGQGGNEQFF
TRBD1	TRBV10-1	TRBJ2-7	.	TGCGCCAGCAGTGACCGGGACAGACAGTACTTC	CASSDRDRQYF
.	TRBV7-3	TRBJ2-5	many	TGTGCCAGCAGCTCCGGACGCGGCCACCAAGAGACCCAGTACTTC	CASSSGRGHQETQYF
.	TRBV14	TRBJ2-7	.	TGTGCCAGCAGCCCGGACGGGGAGTACGAGCAGTACTTC	CASSPDGEYEQYF
TRBD1	TRBV29-1	TRBJ2-3	.	TGCAGCGTTGGAGGGGGAGACTGGACAGGGGGCACAGATACGCAGTATTTT	CSVGGGDWTGGTDTQYF
.	TRBV3-1	TRBJ2-5	many	TGTGCCAGCAGCCAAGATCCCCGGGGATTACAAGAGACCCAGTACTTC	CASSQDPRGLQETQYF